The 13 T cell receptor beta chains below come from one sample, sequenced in a study of OX40 agonist ivuxolimab in advanced cancers. Sequencing used immunoSEQ multiplex PCR; TCRdb keeps in-frame clones, though not all of them. The table lists about 79,000 clones, roughly 80% of them singletons, with roughly 4.9% in the top ten. This sample comprised CD4+ or CD8+ T cells sorted from blood, obtained in a trial of the OX40 agonist ivuxolimab. These receptors all stem from an adult with an advanced solid tumor such as melanoma, head and neck, liver or kidney cancer.

As DNA, the CDR3 is TGTGCCAGCACCCCTTACCGACAGGGGAGCACAGATACGCAGTATTTT. This encodes CASTPYRQGSTDTQYF. The chain links TRBV6-6 to TRBJ2-3, with 8 bases matching TRBD1. Unmatched junction bases numbered 9, after V lost 7 bases and J lost 0 bases. The CDR3 is made up of 16 amino acids. Germline V CDR1 and CDR2: MNHNY, SVGAGI (reference sequence).

The chain couples TRBV4-2 to TRBJ1-4, with D perhaps matching TRBD1 (5 bases). Germline CDR1 and CDR2: LGHNA and YNFKEQ. Trimming cost V 1 base and J 6 bases, with 15 bases left between them. The CDR3 contains 16 residues. CDR3 amino acids: CASSQGRGVWDEKLFF. Here the CDR3 DNA reads TGTGCCAGCAGCCAAGGCCGGGGGGTGTGGGATGAAAAACTGTTTTTT.

This clone came up once. The chain has TRBV19 and TRBJ1-3; a weak D match, TRBD1 (6 bases). Germline V gives CDR1 LNHDA, CDR2 SQIVND (reference sequence). CDR3 length: 14 amino acids. Trimming took 9 bases from V and 7 from J, leaving 19 bases between them. CDR3 nucleotide sequence: TGTGCCAGACGGGGGCAGGGCCACGGGAACACCATATATTTT. Its protein is CARRGQGHGNTIYF. Supplemented by reference TRBV19 and TRBJ1-3, the full variable domain reads DGGITQSPKYLFRKEGQNVTLSCEQNLNHDAMYWYRQDPGQGLRLIYYSQIVNDFQKGDIAEGYSVSREKKESFPLTVTSAQKNPTAFYLCARRGQGHGNTIYFGEGSWLTVV.

The chain employs TRBV4-3 and TRBJ2-7; 10 bases agree with TRBD2. This CDR3 spans 15 amino acids. Trimming cost V 4 bases and J 4 bases; bases outside gene matches: 7. CDR1 and CDR2 (germline): LGHNA, YSLEER. The CDR3 nucleotides are TGCGCCAGCAGCCTCGAGCGGGAGGGCCAATACGAGCAGTACTTC. Amino acids: CASSLEREGQYEQYF.

The gene calls are TRBV19 and TRBJ1-4, with TRBD1 identical over 9 bases. There are 13 residues in the CDR3. Germline assignment: CDR1 LNHDA and CDR2 SQIVND (reference sequence). The ends lost 6 bases at V and 7 bases at J; junction bases unmatched: 3. CDR3 region: CASRQGAFEKLFF. The CDR3 coding sequence is TGTGCCAGTAGACAGGGGGCTTTTGAAAAACTGTTTTTT.

A few counts support this clone. The chain employs TRBV28 and TRBJ2-1, with TRBD1 matching 7 bases. This CDR3 comprises 15 residues. Germline V lookup: CDR1 MDHEN, CDR2 SYDVKM. The V segment lost 8 bases and the J segment 4 bases; nucleotides outside the gene matches: 11. CDR3 nucleotides: TGTGCCAGCCAACCCGGGACAGCCTTTTACAATGAGCAGTTCTTC. This sequence encodes CASQPGTAFYNEQFF.

The gene calls are TRBV10-3 and TRBJ1-5; D is unresolved. The CDR3 loop spans 12 amino acids. The ends were cut back, 3 bases at V and 9 bases at J, with 9 bases in the middle. The germline CDR1 and CDR2 sequences are ENHRY and SYGVKD. The CDR3 protein is CAISETNWPQHF. The CDR3 DNA follows: TGTGCCATCAGTGAAACGAACTGGCCCCAGCATTTT.

The V call is TRBV5-4, the J call TRBJ1-2; D is possibly TRBD1 (5 bases). V gave up 2 bases and J gave up 5 bases, with 19 bases separating them. Germline values: CDR1 SGHNT, CDR2 YYREEE (reference sequence). CDR3 length: 16 amino acids. Here the CDR3 reads CASSFDSGALPYGYTF. As DNA, the CDR3 is TGTGCCAGCAGCTTCGACAGCGGGGCTCTTCCTTATGGCTACACCTTC. Full variable domain (missing parts from reference TRBV5-4 and TRBJ1-2): ETGVTQSPTHLIKTRGQQVTLRCSSQSGHNTVSWYQQALGQGPQFIFQYYREEENGRGNFPPRFSGLQFPNYSSELNVNALELDDSALYLCASSFDSGALPYGYTFGSGTRLTVV.

The chain has TRBV7-2 and TRBJ2-1; 12 positions match TRBD2. Germline CDR1 and CDR2: SGHTA and FQGNSA. The CDR3 has 16 amino acids. Germline trimming cut 5 bases from V and 7 bases from J; bases unmatched to any gene: 9. CDR3: CASSRSGTSGWNEQFF. The CDR3 DNA reads TGTGCCAGCAGCCGATCCGGGACTAGCGGGTGGAATGAGCAGTTCTTC. The whole variable domain, filled in from reference TRBV7-2 and TRBJ2-1, reads GAGVSQSPSNKVTEKGKDVELRCDPISGHTALYWYRQSLGQGLEFLIYFQGNSAPDKSGLPSDRFSAERTGGSVSTLTIQRTQQEDSAVYLCASSRSGTSGWNEQFFGPGTRLTVL.

As DNA, the CDR3 is TGTGCCAGCAGCTTAATTGAGGGGGCTAGCTATGGCTACACCTTC. Translating gives CASSLIEGASYGYTF. The chain is built from TRBV7-2 and TRBJ1-2; TRBD1 matches 7 bases. The CDR3 sequence is 15 residues long. The ends lost 2 bases at V and 4 bases at J; junction bases unmatched: 7. Germline V gene data show CDR1 as SGHTA and CDR2 as FQGNSA.

The chain employs TRBV7-8 and TRBJ2-7, with 13 positions matching TRBD2. CDR3 length equals 17 residues. CDR1 is SGHVS and CDR2 is FQNEAQ in the germline V gene. V gave up 1 base and J gave up 7 bases; unmatched junction bases: 10. CDR3 region: CASSLVRTSGSFSEQYF. CDR3 DNA sequence: TGTGCCAGCAGCTTAGTGAGGACTAGCGGGAGTTTTTCTGAGCAGTACTTC.

The chain combines TRBV7-9 with TRBJ2-3; no clear D. Trimming pared 3 bases from V and 2 bases from J, leaving 18 bases between. This CDR3 region has 17 residues. Germline lookup yields CDR1 SEHNR and CDR2 FQNEAQ (reference sequence). In nucleotides, the CDR3 is TGTGCCAGCAGCTTTTTTCGTCCTAGACCCGCCACAGATACGCAGTATTTT. This translates into CASSFFRPRPATDTQYF.

A single count supports this clone. V is TRBV4-2 and J is TRBJ1-1, with D tentatively TRBD1 (5 bases). With 3 bases removed from V and 4 bases from J, the gap between germline ends came to 18 bases. The CDR3 is 16 amino acids. CDR1 and CDR2 from the germline V gene are LGHNA and YNFKEQ. CDR3 nucleotide sequence: TGTGCCAGCAGCCATCCCTTGGGGGGACGAGCCACTGAAGCTTTCTTT. Translated, it gives CASSHPLGGRATEAFF.